This T cell receptor (beta chain) originates from a study of early T cells in non-severe SARS-CoV-2 infection. Across the study: Chains were not paired, and sequencing was done on bulk RNA from unsorted whole blood.

TCRdb recomputed calls from the 5' RACE reads with MiXCR, one row per CDR3 protein. The sample includes approximately 110,000 distinct CDR3 sequences, 14% to 15% of them seen just once. This clonotype was found a few times. Its antigen is still unknown. General study findings and limits: Matching results from VDJdb favored anti-spike CD8 responses, leaving private and CD4 specificities undetected.

This CDR3 is built from 14 residues. V lost 4 bases, J lost 10 bases, and 8 bases stayed unmatched. Germline CDR1 reads PRHDT; CDR2 reads FYEKMQ (reference sequence). The J gene is TRBJ2-1, the V gene TRBV13; 9 positions match TRBD1. This TCR was recovered from an adult who was a healthcare worker with PCR-confirmed SARS-CoV-2 infection or an uninfected control (not recorded which). The sample comprised whole blood. The CDR3: CASSSPTGGWEQFF. CDR3 sequence (DNA): TGTGCCAGCAGCTCCCCAACAGGGGGCTGGGAGCAGTTCTTC. Variable domain in full (rest from reference TRBV13 and TRBJ2-1): AAGVIQSPRHLIKEKRETATLKCYPIPRHDTVYWYQQGPGQDPQFLISFYEKMQSDKGSIPDRFSAQQFSDYHSELNMSSLELGDSALYFCASSSPTGGWEQFFGPGTRLTVL.